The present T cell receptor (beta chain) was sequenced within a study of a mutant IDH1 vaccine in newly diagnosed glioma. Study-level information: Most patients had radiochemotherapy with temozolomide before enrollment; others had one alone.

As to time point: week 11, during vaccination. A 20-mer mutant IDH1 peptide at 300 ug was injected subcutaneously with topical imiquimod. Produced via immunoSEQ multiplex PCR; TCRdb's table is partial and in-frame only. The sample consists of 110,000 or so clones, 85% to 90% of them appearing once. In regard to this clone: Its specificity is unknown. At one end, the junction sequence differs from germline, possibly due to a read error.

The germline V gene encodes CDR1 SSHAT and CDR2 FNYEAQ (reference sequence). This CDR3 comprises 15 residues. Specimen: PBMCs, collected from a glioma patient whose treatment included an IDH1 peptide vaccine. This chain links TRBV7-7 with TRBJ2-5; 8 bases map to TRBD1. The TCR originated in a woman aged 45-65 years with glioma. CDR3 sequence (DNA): TGTGCTAGCAGCTCAGGACGGACAGGGTCGGAGACCCAGTACTTC. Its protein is CASSSGRTGSETQYF.